A selection of T cell receptor beta chains follows, all from one sample in a study of shared T cell receptors in the human thymus. Here immunoSEQ multiplex PCR was the method, and the copy in TCRdb shows in-frame clones only, minus some. The sample records roughly 700,000 clones, approximately 87% being singletons. This sample also belongs to another study, concerning human thymus T cells.

What was sequenced was thymocytes. These TCRs come from a boy under two years old with a congenital heart defect. Each CDR3 is given with its conserved first and last residue. Each record gives: J gene, V gene, clone size, D gene, CDR3 length, CDR3 protein. The D gene is left open where the match is weak. A clone size is listed for some rows: how often the clone was seen (once, few, many), or a class if it is expanded.

j_call: TRBJ1-5
v_call: TRBV6-5
clone_size: .
d_call: TRBD1
cdr3_length: 15
cdr3_aa: CASSPTGDGNQPQHF

j_call: TRBJ1-1
v_call: TRBV27
clone_size: .
d_call: .
cdr3_length: 15
cdr3_aa: CASSLGTPKGTEAFF

j_call: TRBJ1-4
v_call: TRBV2
clone_size: .
d_call: TRBD1
cdr3_length: 19
cdr3_aa: CASSEAVTGHDATNEKLFF

j_call: TRBJ2-2
v_call: TRBV15
clone_size: .
d_call: TRBD1
cdr3_length: 17
cdr3_aa: CATSRDTGTEYTGELFF

j_call: TRBJ2-5
v_call: TRBV25-1
clone_size: .
d_call: .
cdr3_length: 15
cdr3_aa: CASSESGLKGETQYF

j_call: TRBJ1-1
v_call: TRBV12-5
clone_size: .
d_call: TRBD1
cdr3_length: 15
cdr3_aa: CASGLGQGSITEAFF

j_call: TRBJ2-1
v_call: TRBV15
clone_size: .
d_call: .
cdr3_length: 18
cdr3_aa: CATSRDGLGEPAYNEQFF

j_call: TRBJ1-4
v_call: TRBV27
clone_size: .
d_call: .
cdr3_length: 17
cdr3_aa: CASSLSPRASTNEKLFF

j_call: TRBJ2-7
v_call: TRBV10-3
clone_size: .
d_call: TRBD1
cdr3_length: 15
cdr3_aa: CAISCAGQGIYEQYF

j_call: TRBJ2-3
v_call: TRBV6-4
clone_size: .
d_call: TRBD2
cdr3_length: 16
cdr3_aa: CASSEPLPSGRDTQYF

j_call: TRBJ2-7
v_call: TRBV11-3
clone_size: once
d_call: .
cdr3_length: 11
cdr3_aa: CASRGRHEQYF

j_call: TRBJ2-5
v_call: TRBV7-2
clone_size: few
d_call: TRBD2
cdr3_length: 14
cdr3_aa: CASSLASGWETQYF

j_call: TRBJ1-2
v_call: TRBV7-2
clone_size: .
d_call: TRBD1
cdr3_length: 17
cdr3_aa: CASSANYTGTGGNGYTF

j_call: TRBJ1-2
v_call: TRBV19
clone_size: .
d_call: .
cdr3_length: 16
cdr3_aa: CASSASAGGGSDGYTF

j_call: TRBJ2-6
v_call: TRBV28
clone_size: .
d_call: .
cdr3_length: 16
cdr3_aa: CASPPGGQSGANVLTF

j_call: TRBJ2-1
v_call: TRBV10-3
clone_size: .
d_call: .
cdr3_length: 18
cdr3_aa: CAISESRSWPRPYNEQFF

j_call: TRBJ2-1
v_call: TRBV27
clone_size: .
d_call: TRBD2
cdr3_length: 21
cdr3_aa: CASSLSPPPRRGRALGNEQFF

j_call: TRBJ2-7
v_call: TRBV15
clone_size: .
d_call: TRBD2
cdr3_length: 22
cdr3_aa: CATSRATIGGLRLAGGRYEQYF

j_call: TRBJ2-5
v_call: TRBV2
clone_size: .
d_call: .
cdr3_length: 12
cdr3_aa: CASSGGQETQYF

j_call: TRBJ2-1
v_call: TRBV10-1
clone_size: .
d_call: TRBD2
cdr3_length: 18
cdr3_aa: CASSGTSGEGISCNEQFF

j_call: TRBJ2-2
v_call: TRBV5-6
clone_size: .
d_call: .
cdr3_length: 16
cdr3_aa: CASSQPGGYNTGELFF

j_call: TRBJ2-3
v_call: TRBV7-2
clone_size: .
d_call: TRBD2
cdr3_length: 18
cdr3_aa: CASSLSLSGSSGTDTQYF

j_call: TRBJ1-3
v_call: TRBV5-1
clone_size: .
d_call: .
cdr3_length: 15
cdr3_aa: CASSFSRAAGNTIYF

j_call: TRBJ2-2
v_call: TRBV14
clone_size: .
d_call: TRBD1
cdr3_length: 18
cdr3_aa: CASSQVEEGTANTGELFF

j_call: TRBJ2-3
v_call: TRBV6-1
clone_size: .
d_call: TRBD1
cdr3_length: 14
cdr3_aa: CASTWTGGTDTQYF

j_call: TRBJ1-4
v_call: TRBV19
clone_size: .
d_call: .
cdr3_length: 14
cdr3_aa: CASRNTAEDEKLFF

j_call: TRBJ2-1
v_call: TRBV29-1
clone_size: few
d_call: TRBD2
cdr3_length: 22
cdr3_aa: CSVERTAHALAGEELSYNEQFF

j_call: TRBJ2-1
v_call: TRBV11-2
clone_size: .
d_call: TRBD2
cdr3_length: 17
cdr3_aa: CASSPWTSGRPHNEQFF

j_call: TRBJ2-7
v_call: TRBV11-2
clone_size: .
d_call: .
cdr3_length: 13
cdr3_aa: CASSFRQTYEQYF

j_call: TRBJ1-2
v_call: TRBV28
clone_size: .
d_call: .
cdr3_length: 13
cdr3_aa: CASTMDWPCGYTF

j_call: TRBJ2-7
v_call: TRBV15
clone_size: .
d_call: TRBD2
cdr3_length: 18
cdr3_aa: CATSRDLTGTSGPYEQYF

j_call: TRBJ1-3
v_call: TRBV6-1
clone_size: .
d_call: TRBD1
cdr3_length: 14
cdr3_aa: CATLPGQGVNTIYF

j_call: TRBJ2-1
v_call: TRBV7-2
clone_size: .
d_call: TRBD2
cdr3_length: 16
cdr3_aa: CASSFLASGTYNEQFF

j_call: TRBJ2-3
v_call: TRBV5-6
clone_size: .
d_call: TRBD1
cdr3_length: 14
cdr3_aa: CASSLLKGADTQYF